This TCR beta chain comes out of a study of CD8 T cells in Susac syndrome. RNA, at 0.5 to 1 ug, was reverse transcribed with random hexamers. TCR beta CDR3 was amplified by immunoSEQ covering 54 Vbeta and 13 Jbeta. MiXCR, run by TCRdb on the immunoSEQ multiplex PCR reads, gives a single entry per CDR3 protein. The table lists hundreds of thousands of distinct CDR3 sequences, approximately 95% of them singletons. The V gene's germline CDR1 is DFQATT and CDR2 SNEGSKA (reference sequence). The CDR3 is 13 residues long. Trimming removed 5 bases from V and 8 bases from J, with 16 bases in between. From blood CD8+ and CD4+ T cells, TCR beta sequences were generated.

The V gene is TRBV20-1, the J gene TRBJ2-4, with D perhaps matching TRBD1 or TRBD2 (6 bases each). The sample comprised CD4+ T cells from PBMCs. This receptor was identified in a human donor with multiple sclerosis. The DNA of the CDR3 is TGCAGTGCTCAACGGGGGCCCGAGGACATTCAGTACTTC. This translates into CSAQRGPEDIQYF.